This T cell receptor (beta chain) was sequenced during a study of blood T cells in healthy people across ages. Overall study findings and caveats: CMV status of donors was unknown, possibly confounding expanded clonotype changes. Higher naive T cell percentage went strongly together with higher TCR beta diversity.

There are a few counts of this clonotype. Its cognate antigen is unknown. Its ends do not fully match the called genes, so a read error is possible. CDR1 is SGHVS and CDR2 is FNYEAQ in the germline V gene. The CDR3 covers 16 residues. A second PCR of about 6 to 12 cycles used a sample-barcoded 5' primer and a J-beta primer mix. TCRdb used MiXCR to reprocess the 5' RACE reads, holding one entry per CDR3 protein. The table lists 600,000 to 900,000 distinct CDR3 sequences, roughly 24% of them singletons. These data were also filed under a second study, of T cells of mothers and their children. From that paper: Mothers gave over 9 million TCR beta CDR3 reads each, and children several million each.

This TCR came from a boy younger than 18 in good health. The sequencing input was blood. This chain joins TRBV7-6 and TRBJ2-3; TRBD1 is a possible D gene (6 bases). Written as DNA, the CDR3 is TGTGCCAGCAGCCGCTCCTTGGGGGCTGGCACAGATACGCAGTGTTTT. Translated, it gives CASSRSLGAGTDTQCF.